This T cell receptor (beta chain) was identified in a study of blood T cell repertoires in COVID-19 (dated by TCRdb to 2018 to 2020). Concerning the study at large: The collaborator samples originated in the United States, Italy and Spain and spanned the acute and convalescent phases of COVID-19. The material from the prospective study consisted of cDNA or gDNA derived from T cells, B-cell-depleted T cells, or PBMCs. Sample metadata almost always included a de-identified subject ID, COVID-19 status, age in years and sex. HLA class I and class II types, where available, came from metadata supplied by the sample provider rather than from assay-based typing. Samples were obtained from the ongoing ImmuneRACE study (first 160 participants) and from some 1,300 subjects provided by 6 global collaborators. Subjects who had been exposed to COVID-19, were actively infected with it, or had recovered from it provided the deeply sampled blood TCRbeta repertoires that made up the dataset. The repertoires were made available in a free public database intended to serve as a resource for research on the immune response to SARS-CoV-2.

From V the trimming removes 4 bases and from J it removes 8 bases, while the gene matches leave 9 bases of the junction unaccounted for. From cysteine to phenylalanine, the CDR3 is 17 amino acids long. CDR3 DNA only is kept here, 51 bases in frame from base 1. Via the germline V gene, CDR1 is KGHDR and CDR2 SFDVKD. The immunoSEQ Assay, a bias-controlled multiplex PCR, was used to amplify TCRbeta CDR3 regions from genomic DNA. Turning to the authors' computational methods: Within the assay, amplification of reference gene primers was used to estimate how many nucleated cells each sample contained. Sequence reads were collapsed and filtered to measure the absolute abundance of every unique TCRbeta CDR3 rearrangement. For each sample, productive Simpson clonality was calculated as the square root of Simpson's diversity index over productive rearrangements. TCRdb retrieved this table from immuneACCESS and kept in-frame rearrangements only. Not all clones are present; in checked studies, unresolved V genes account for under half, and no reason is known for the remainder. V and J calls plus clone size are reproduced from that table; the DNA served to infer D and trimming. In this sample the table shows 35,000 to 40,000 clones, roughly 90% of which occur a single time. The top ten clones comprise 9% to 14% of the sample.

What the study reported, not specific to this receptor: The quantity of clinical and demographic metadata differed by source and by participant and was supplied without curation.

Concerning this clone itself: Its antigen remains unidentified. Per-base qualities were not stored, and no clone one base away is much larger.

Each collaborating institution followed its own protocols to collect whole blood in K2EDTA tubes. For TCRbeta analysis, collaborator samples were shipped as frozen whole blood, as isolated PBMCs, or as DNA extracted from either sample type. Sequencing was done on a sample of peripheral blood. The receptor comes from a man between 70 and 80 years old with acute or convalescent COVID-19. The chain uses TRBV24-1 and TRBJ2-1; 14 central bases correspond to TRBD2. The DNA sequence is given as TGTGCCACCAGTGACCCGACTAGCGGGAGGGCCACGGATGAGCAGTTCTTC. Its product reads: CATSDPTSGRATDEQFF.